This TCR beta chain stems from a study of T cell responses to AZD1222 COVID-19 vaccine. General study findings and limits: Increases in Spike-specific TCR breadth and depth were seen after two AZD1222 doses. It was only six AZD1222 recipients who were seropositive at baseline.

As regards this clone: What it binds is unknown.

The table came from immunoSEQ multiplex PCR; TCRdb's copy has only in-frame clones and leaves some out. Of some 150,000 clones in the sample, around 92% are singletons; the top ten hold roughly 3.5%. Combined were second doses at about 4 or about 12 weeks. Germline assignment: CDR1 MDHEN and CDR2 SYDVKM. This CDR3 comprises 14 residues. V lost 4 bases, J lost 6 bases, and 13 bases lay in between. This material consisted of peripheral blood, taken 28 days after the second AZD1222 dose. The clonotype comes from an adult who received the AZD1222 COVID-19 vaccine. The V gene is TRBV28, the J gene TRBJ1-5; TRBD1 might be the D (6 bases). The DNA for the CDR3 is TGTGCCAGCAGTTCCACAGGGATACGTCAGCCCCAGCATTTT. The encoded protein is CASSSTGIRQPQHF.